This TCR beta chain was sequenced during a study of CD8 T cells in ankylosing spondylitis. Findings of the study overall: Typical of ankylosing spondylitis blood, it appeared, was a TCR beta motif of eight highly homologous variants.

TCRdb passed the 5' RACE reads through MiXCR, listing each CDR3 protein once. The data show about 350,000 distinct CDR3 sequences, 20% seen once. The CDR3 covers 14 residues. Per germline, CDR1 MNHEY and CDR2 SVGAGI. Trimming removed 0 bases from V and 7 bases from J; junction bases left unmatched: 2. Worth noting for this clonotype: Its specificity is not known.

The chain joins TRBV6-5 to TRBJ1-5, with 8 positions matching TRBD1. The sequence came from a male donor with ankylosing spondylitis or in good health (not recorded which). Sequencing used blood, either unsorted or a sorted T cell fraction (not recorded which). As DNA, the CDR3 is TGTGCCAGCAGTTACTCGAACAGGGGGCAGCCCCAGCATTTT. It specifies CASSYSNRGQPQHF.